Below, 15 T cell receptor beta chains from the same sample are listed, as sequenced in a study of cytomegalovirus exposure and HLA in healthy donors. A multiplex PCR was run with 60 Vbeta primers and 13 Jbeta primers. Generated by immunoSEQ multiplex PCR, the TCRdb table keeps only in-frame clones and is missing some. Altogether about 150,000 clones are present, around 63% being singletons, with the ten largest covering 1.6%. Material for sequencing was PBMCs. Receptors were obtained from a human donor in good health.

V is TRBV11-2 and J is TRBJ2-7, with D possibly matching TRBD1 (6 bases). The CDR3 is made up of 16 amino acids. Trimming removed 0 bases at V and 3 bases at J, with 15 bases between. Per germline, CDR1 SGHAT and CDR2 FQNNGV. The CDR3: CASSLDFFGTYYEQYF. CDR3 sequence (DNA): TGTGCCAGCAGCTTAGACTTTTTCGGGACATACTACGAGCAGTACTTC.

V is TRBV2 and J is TRBJ2-5, with no clear D. Trimming pared 5 bases from V and 1 base from J, leaving 14 bases between. Germline V gives CDR1 SNHLY, CDR2 FYNNEI. The CDR3 length is 15 residues. CDR3 amino acids: CASSLLQTSQETQYF. DNA for the CDR3: TGTGCCAGCAGTCTTTTACAGACATCCCAAGAGACCCAGTACTTC.

The rearrangement links TRBV5-1 to TRBJ2-4, with TRBD1 as a possible D gene (5 bases). V shed 0 bases and J shed 0 bases, with 10 bases lying between them. The V gene's germline CDR1 is SGHRS and CDR2 YFSETQ. The CDR3 covers 16 residues. The CDR3 DNA reads TGCGCCAGCAGCTTGGCGGCAGGGCTAGCCAAAAACATTCAGTACTTC. Residues: CASSLAAGLAKNIQYF.

This chain joins TRBV2 and TRBJ2-2, with D possibly matching TRBD1 (6 bases). Germline V CDR1 and CDR2: SNHLY, FYNNEI. The ends were cut back, 8 bases at V and 7 bases at J, with 17 bases in the middle. The CDR3 extends over 14 amino acids. The CDR3 DNA reads TGTGCCAGCGCGGGCACAGGGTCGTACGGGGAGCTGTTTTTT. This gives the protein CASAGTGSYGELFF.

This chain connects TRBV5-1 to TRBJ2-1, with 8 bases fitting TRBD2. Germline V gene lookup returns CDR1 SGHRS and CDR2 YFSETQ. The CDR3 extends over 15 amino acids. Trimming removed 2 bases from V and 3 bases from J; junction bases left unmatched: 4. The CDR3 sequence is CASSLLAEGYNEQFF. The CDR3 nucleotides are TGCGCCAGCAGCTTACTAGCGGAGGGCTACAATGAGCAGTTCTTC.

The V and J genes are TRBV6-5 and TRBJ2-7; 8 bases fit TRBD1. Germline CDR1 reads MNHEY; CDR2 reads SVGAGI. The CDR3 sequence is 14 residues long. V lost 6 bases to trimming and J lost 3 bases; unmatched junction nucleotides: 7. The CDR3 is CASRNAGQGYEQYF. The CDR3 nucleotides are TGTGCCAGCAGGAACGCAGGACAGGGCTACGAGCAGTACTTC.

About this clone: The junction shows a germline mismatch at one end, possibly a read error. This sample includes further DNA sequences coding for the same CDR3. The CDR3 sequence: CASSVQVDEQFF. The CDR3 nucleotides read TGCGCCAGCAGCGTCCAGGTGGATGAGCAGTTCTTC. The chain recombines TRBV7-9 with TRBJ2-1; D not resolved. The CDR3 extends over 12 amino acids. Germline V lookup: CDR1 SEHNR, CDR2 FQNEAQ (reference sequence).

V is TRBV18 and J is TRBJ2-7; TRBD2 matches at 8 bases. Trimming cost V 1 base and J 2 bases; bases outside gene matches: 7. Germline V gene sequence: CDR1 KGHSH, CDR2 LQKENI. The length of the CDR3 is 16 residues. DNA for the CDR3: TGTGCCAGCTCACCACAAGGGTTAGCGGGACCCTACGAGCAGTACTTC. This sequence encodes CASSPQGLAGPYEQYF.

V usage is TRBV19 and J usage is TRBJ2-5, with 9 bases fitting TRBD1. The J segment lost 1 base and the V segment lost 0 bases, leaving 9 bases of the junction unmatched. The germline gives CDR1 LNHDA, CDR2 SQIVND (reference sequence). This CDR3 region has 18 residues. CDR3 in DNA: TGTGCCAGTAGTATAGATTCCCCAGGGACAGGGACCCAAGAGACCCAGTACTTC. It codes for CASSIDSPGTGTQETQYF.

The chain recombines TRBV5-1 with TRBJ1-4; D not resolved. This CDR3 comprises 14 residues. The germline V and J ends were trimmed by 4 bases and 6 bases, with 13 bases remaining between them. CDR1 is SGHRS, CDR2 YFSETQ, per germline. CDR3 in amino acids: CASSLLGFDEKLFF. Here the CDR3 DNA reads TGCGCCAGCAGCCTTTTGGGCTTTGATGAAAAACTGTTTTTT.

The rearrangement joins TRBV2 to TRBJ2-5; 9 nucleotides agree with TRBD1. From germline, CDR1 is SNHLY and CDR2 FYNNEI. The CDR3 has 14 amino acids. V was pared by 7 bases and J by 4 bases, with 7 bases of the junction left unmatched. The CDR3 nucleotides read TGTGCCAGCAATCCTACGGACAGGGGAGAGACCCAGTACTTC. Translation: CASNPTDRGETQYF.

This rearrangement joins TRBV6-1 to TRBJ1-2; 9 positions agree with TRBD1. Germline CDR1 MNHNS, CDR2 SASEGT. The CDR3 covers 14 residues. Unmatched junction bases numbered 5, after V lost 4 bases and J lost 5 bases. The CDR3 DNA reads as TGTGCCAGCAGTGGATCCGGGACAGGGTATGGCTACACCTTC. Protein product: CASSGSGTGYGYTF.

CDR3 nucleotide sequence: TGCGCCAGCAGCTTGGAGGCAACTAGCGGAGCCTACGAGCAGTACTTC. This translates into CASSLEATSGAYEQYF. This rearrangement joins TRBV5-1 to TRBJ2-7; 8 bases fit TRBD2. Trimming removed 0 bases from V and 2 bases from J; junction bases left unmatched: 7. Germline values: CDR1 SGHRS, CDR2 YFSETQ. This CDR3 spans 16 amino acids. The complete variable domain, with remaining parts taken from reference TRBV5-1 and TRBJ2-7, reads KAGVTQTPRYLIKTRGQQVTLSCSPISGHRSVSWYQQTPGQGLQFLFEYFSETQRNKGNFPGRFSGRQFSNSRSEMNVSTLELGDSALYLCASSLEATSGAYEQYFGPGTRLTVT.

In its sample, this clone was seen a few times. The chain is built from TRBV7-9 and TRBJ2-6; 7 bases fit TRBD1. V lost 5 bases, J lost 4 bases, and 8 bases stayed unmatched. CDR3 size: 16 residues. Germline assignment: CDR1 SEHNR and CDR2 FQNEAQ (reference sequence). The DNA for the CDR3 is TGTGCCAGCAGCACTCACAGGGGTAAGGGGGCCAACGTCCTGACTTTC. This codes for CASSTHRGKGANVLTF.

J is TRBJ2-1 and V is TRBV14; possibly TRBD1 for D (6 bases). V was pared by 2 bases and J by 3 bases, with 11 bases between. CDR3 length: 15 residues. Germline loops: CDR1 SGHDN, CDR2 FVKESK. The CDR3 DNA follows: TGTGCCAGCAGCCAAAGGGACACCTACTACAATGAGCAGTTCTTC. It is translated as CASSQRDTYYNEQFF.